These T cell receptor beta chains were read from a single sample in a study of shared T cell receptors in the human thymus. The repertoire was sequenced with immunoSEQ multiplex PCR; TCRdb's copy has only in-frame clones and lacks some. Among about 380,000 clones listed, about 95% were seen once. Sequencing was carried out using thymocytes. The source is a human donor. Each CDR3 is given with its conserved first and last residue. The order of the fields is V gene, clone size, D gene, CDR3 length, J gene, CDR3 DNA, CDR3 protein. D genes are given only for firm matches. Expanded clones get a size class; other rows say once, few or many, or leave the size out.

TRBV28	NA	NA	14	TRBJ1-5	TGTGCCAGCAGTTTAAGTTATAGCAATCAGCCCCAGCATTTT	CASSLSYSNQPQHF
TRBV4-1	NA	TRBD1	20	TRBJ2-1	TGCGCCAGCAGCCAAATTGAGACAGGGAGAAGAATGTTGGGCATCAATGAGCAGTTCTTC	CASSQIETGRRMLGINEQFF
TRBV27	NA	NA	17	TRBJ1-2	TGTGCCAGCTACGGAGGGGCTAGACCGCGCTCTAACTATGGCTACACCTTC	CASYGGARPRSNYGYTF
TRBV14	NA	TRBD2	14	TRBJ2-1	TGTGCCAGCAGCCAGGCTAGCGGAAAGAATGAGCAGTTCTTC	CASSQASGKNEQFF
TRBV6-6	NA	NA	11	TRBJ1-1	TGTGCCAGCAGTTTCCTCGAATTCCCTTTCTTT	CASSFLEFPFF
TRBV18	once	NA	18	TRBJ1-1	TGTGCCAGCTCCCCCACCCCGGGACAATCGCCGGGGAACACTGAAGCTTTCTTT	CASSPTPGQSPGNTEAFF
TRBV18	once	TRBD2	13	TRBJ2-1	TGTGCCAGCTCCCCCCTAGCGGGAGAAGGGCAGTTCTTC	CASSPLAGEGQFF
TRBV28	NA	TRBD2	21	TRBJ2-1	TGTGCCAGCAGTTTAAATGGAGACACTAGCGGGAGGGCCTGGGACTACAATGAGCAGTTCTTC	CASSLNGDTSGRAWDYNEQFF
TRBV7-7	NA	NA	14	TRBJ2-2	TGTGCCAGCAGCTTAGGGACTAACACCGGGGAGCTGTTTTTT	CASSLGTNTGELFF
TRBV29-1	NA	NA	13	TRBJ1-4	TGCAGCGTTTATAGCCGACCCAATGAAAAACTGTTTTTT	CSVYSRPNEKLFF
TRBV27	NA	TRBD2	17	TRBJ2-1	TGTGCCAGCATGAGGGTTAGGTTAGCGGGAGATTACAATGAGCAGTTCTTC	CASMRVRLAGDYNEQFF
TRBV6-4	NA	NA	15	TRBJ2-3	TGTGCCAGCAGTGCGGGGCAGGGGTTCACAGATACGCAGTATTTT	CASSAGQGFTDTQYF
TRBV6-5	NA	TRBD1	16	TRBJ2-7	TGTGCCAGCAGTTACTCCCCTACAGGGGCCCCCTACGAGCAGTACTTC	CASSYSPTGAPYEQYF
TRBV21-1	NA	NA	15	TRBJ2-1	TGTGCCAGCAGTCTACTAGCGGTATTCTACAATGAGCAGTTCTTC	CASSLLAVFYNEQFF